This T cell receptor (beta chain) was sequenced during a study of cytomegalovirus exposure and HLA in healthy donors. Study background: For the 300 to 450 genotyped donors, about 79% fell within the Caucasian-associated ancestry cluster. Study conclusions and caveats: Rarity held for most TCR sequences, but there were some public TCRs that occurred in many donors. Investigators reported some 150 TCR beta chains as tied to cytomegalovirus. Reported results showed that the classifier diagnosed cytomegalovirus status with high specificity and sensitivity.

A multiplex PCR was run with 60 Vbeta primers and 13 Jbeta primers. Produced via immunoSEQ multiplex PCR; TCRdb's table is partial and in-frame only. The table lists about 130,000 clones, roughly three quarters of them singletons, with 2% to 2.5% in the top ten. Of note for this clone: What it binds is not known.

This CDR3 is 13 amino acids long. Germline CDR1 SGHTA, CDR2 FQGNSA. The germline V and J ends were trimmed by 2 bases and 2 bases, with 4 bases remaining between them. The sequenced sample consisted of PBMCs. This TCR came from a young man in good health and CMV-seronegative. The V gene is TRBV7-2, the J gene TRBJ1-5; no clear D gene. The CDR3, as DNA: TGTGCCAGCAGCTTATCAGGCAATCAGCCCCAGCATTTT. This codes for CASSLSGNQPQHF.